This T cell receptor (beta chain) was sequenced during a study of response to subunit inactivated influenza vaccine. This clonotype came up many times. TCRdb independently ran MiXCR on the RT-PCR reads; one entry per CDR3 protein. The sample shows a few hundred thousand distinct CDR3 sequences, 14% of them seen only once. Per germline, CDR1 SNHLY and CDR2 FYNNEI. The length of the CDR3 is 14 residues. The V end lost 6 bases, the J end lost 0 bases, and 10 bases lay between the germline ends. The V and J genes are TRBV2 and TRBJ2-3; a possible D gene is TRBD2 (6 bases). The TCR originated in a man aged 45 to 65 who received an inactivated influenza vaccine. The sample in question was PBMCs from blood, obtained about 13 days after vaccination. CDR3 residues: CASRRGTSTDTQYF. The DNA for the CDR3 is TGTGCCAGCAGGAGAGGGACTAGCACAGATACGCAGTATTTT.